This T cell receptor beta chain was recorded in a study of cytomegalovirus exposure and HLA in healthy donors. Study findings and constraints: In a later analysis, donors in an Asian-associated ancestry cluster reportedly had fewer N-insertions in productive TCRs than the cohort mean. In a later analysis, CMV-associated beta chains were mostly HLA-associated, it appeared.

Both 60 Vbeta primers and 13 Jbeta primers went into the PCR. Data came from immunoSEQ multiplex PCR; TCRdb stores just in-frame clones and leaves some out. The sample yields some 140,000 clones, about four fifths seen once. V dropped 0 bases and J dropped 0 bases, with 15 bases sitting between them. The germline V gene encodes CDR1 SEHNR and CDR2 FQNEAQ (reference sequence). The CDR3 length is 18 residues. In the case of this clone: Antigen specificity is unknown.

Sequencing was done on a sample of PBMCs. The V and J genes are TRBV7-9 and TRBJ1-3; tentative D call: TRBD1 (6 bases). The TCR sequence derives from a male donor in good health and CMV-seropositive. CDR3 protein: CASSLAGGGQVSGNTIYF. The CDR3 DNA follows: TGTGCCAGCAGCTTAGCCGGTGGGGGACAAGTCTCTGGAAACACCATATATTTT.